A selection of T cell receptor beta chains follows, all from one sample in a study of shared clonotypes between healthy human individuals. TCRdb's table, derived via immunoSEQ multiplex PCR, lists solely in-frame clones and lacks some. The sample consists of more than 2 million clones, 80% to 95% of them appearing once. The sample was naive CD8+ T cells from PBMCs. The receptors shown here come from a man between 18 and 29 years old in good health. Some clones in this sample may be carry-over from other donors' samples. Each CDR3 is given with its conserved first and last residue. Each record gives: V gene, J gene, clone size, D gene, CDR3 protein, CDR3 DNA. The D gene is left open where the match is weak. Not all rows give a size; the values are once, few, many and, for expanded clones, a class.

TRBV28	TRBJ1-5	-	-	CASSSSGASRQPQHF	TGTGCCAGCAGCTCGTCGGGAGCCTCTCGTCAGCCCCAGCATTTT
TRBV11-2	TRBJ1-2	-	TRBD1	CASSSRDSYGYTF	TGTGCCAGCAGTAGCCGGGACAGCTATGGCTACACCTTC
TRBV14	TRBJ2-3	-	-	CASSQAPVRGESTDTQYF	TGTGCCAGCAGCCAAGCACCTGTAAGGGGGGAGAGCACAGATACGCAGTATTTT
TRBV29-1	TRBJ2-7	-	-	CSVRDAAYEQYF	TGCAGCGTGAGGGACGCAGCCTACGAGCAGTACTTC
TRBV27	TRBJ2-1	-	-	CASSLVGWGSYNEQFF	TGTGCCAGCAGTCTAGTGGGGTGGGGGTCCTACAATGAGCAGTTCTTC
TRBV29-1	TRBJ1-1	-	-	CSAQITVALDTEAFF	TGCAGCGCTCAAATCACAGTTGCGCTCGACACTGAAGCTTTCTTT
TRBV11-2	TRBJ2-3	-	-	CASSLVGVRTDTQYF	TGTGCCAGCAGCTTAGTTGGGGTCCGCACAGATACGCAGTATTTT
TRBV5-1	TRBJ2-5	-	-	CASSLGGEGETQYF	TGCGCCAGCAGCTTAGGAGGGGAAGGGGAGACCCAGTACTTC
TRBV7-9	TRBJ2-5	once	-	CASSSPFVEKETQYF	TGTGCCAGCAGCTCTCCTTTTGTGGAAAAAGAGACCCAGTACTTC
TRBV12-5	TRBJ2-1	-	-	CASGAPGASNEQFF	TGTGCTAGTGGTGCCCCAGGCGCGAGTAATGAGCAGTTCTTC
TRBV29-1	TRBJ2-3	once	TRBD2	CSVRTSGSDTQYF	TGCAGCGTTCGGACTAGCGGGAGTGATACGCAGTATTTT
TRBV10-3	TRBJ2-1	-	-	CAISDTGESYNEQFF	TGTGCCATCAGTGATACGGGGGAATCCTACAATGAGCAGTTCTTC
TRBV10-3	TRBJ2-1	-	-	CAIATAGEVYNEQFF	TGTGCCATCGCGACCGCCGGGGAGGTCTACAATGAGCAGTTCTTC
TRBV19	TRBJ2-3	-	-	CASSMSGNTDTQYF	TGTGCCAGTAGTATGTCAGGCAACACAGATACGCAGTATTTT
TRBV14	TRBJ2-2	-	TRBD2	CASSHHFASGRYTGELFF	TGTGCCAGCAGCCACCATTTCGCTAGCGGGAGATACACCGGGGAGCTGTTTTTT
TRBV9	TRBJ2-3	-	-	CASSLYRDLQDTQYF	TGTGCCAGCAGCCTCTATCGAGACTTGCAGGATACGCAGTATTTT
TRBV27	TRBJ2-3	-	-	CASSLWILDGDTQYF	TGTGCCAGCAGTTTATGGATTCTGGACGGGGATACGCAGTATTTT
TRBV5-6	TRBJ2-1	-	-	CASSLGRGSHEQFF	TGTGCCAGCAGCTTGGGTAGGGGCTCTCATGAGCAGTTCTTC
TRBV27	TRBJ2-1	-	-	CASSLYPPGVTYNEQFF	TGTGCCAGCAGTTTATACCCCCCCGGGGTAACCTACAATGAGCAGTTCTTC
TRBV9	TRBJ2-5	-	-	CASSVWDGETQYF	TGTGCCAGCAGCGTTTGGGATGGGGAGACCCAGTACTTC
TRBV7-6	TRBJ2-1	-	-	CASSLAVYNEQFF	TGTGCCAGCAGCTTAGCGGTCTACAATGAGCAGTTCTTC
TRBV2	TRBJ2-7	few	TRBD1	CASTDRESEQYF	TGTGCCAGCACTGACAGGGAAAGCGAGCAGTACTTC
TRBV6-1	TRBJ2-1	many	-	CASNPGEAYNEQFF	TGTGCCAGCAATCCGGGAGAAGCGTACAATGAGCAGTTCTTC
TRBV27	TRBJ2-7	-	TRBD2	CASGGDPRLEMLEQYF	TGTGCCAGCGGGGGGGACCCGCGGCTCGAAATGCTCGAGCAGTACTTC
TRBV27	TRBJ2-1	once	TRBD2	CASGGGGRSEQFF	TGTGCCAGTGGTGGCGGGGGGAGGAGTGAGCAGTTCTTC
TRBV2	TRBJ2-2	-	-	CASSDRVINTGELFF	TGTGCCAGCAGTGATCGGGTGATTAACACCGGGGAGCTGTTTTTT
TRBV6-6	TRBJ2-3	-	-	CASSYYQGSTDTQYF	TGTGCCAGCAGTTACTATCAGGGTAGCACAGATACGCAGTATTTT
TRBV9	TRBJ2-5	-	-	CASSPTLPGVEETQYF	TGTGCCAGCAGCCCCACCCTCCCGGGAGTAGAGGAGACCCAGTACTTC
TRBV19	TRBJ2-1	-	TRBD2	CASSIGTSGSHEQFF	TGTGCCAGTAGTATAGGGACTAGCGGGAGCCATGAGCAGTTCTTC
TRBV9	TRBJ1-5	-	TRBD1	CASSVDAGGGQPQHF	TGTGCCAGCAGCGTAGATGCAGGGGGCGGACAGCCCCAGCATTTT
TRBV4-1	TRBJ2-7	-	TRBD2	CASSQGTSGSEQYF	TGCGCCAGCAGCCAAGGGACTAGCGGGAGCGAGCAGTACTTC
TRBV27	TRBJ1-1	-	TRBD1	CASSLTGFTEAFF	TGTGCCAGCAGTTTGACAGGGTTCACTGAAGCTTTCTTT
TRBV19	TRBJ2-6	-	-	CASRILRATGAEAANVLTF	TGTGCCAGTAGGATACTCCGGGCGACAGGCGCGGAAGCGGCCAACGTCCTGACTTTC
TRBV28	TRBJ1-2	-	-	CASSFVVGGTKGNGYTF	TGTGCCAGCAGTTTTGTCGTCGGAGGGACCAAGGGGAATGGCTACACCTTC
TRBV7-9	TRBJ1-1	once	TRBD1	CASSPRTGPLNTEAFF	TGTGCCAGCAGCCCACGGACAGGGCCCCTGAACACTGAAGCTTTCTTT
TRBV9	TRBJ2-7	-	-	CASSADWGTPSYEQYF	TGTGCCAGCAGCGCTGACTGGGGGACTCCGTCCTACGAGCAGTACTTC
TRBV5-6	TRBJ2-7	-	-	CASSFSPDGISSYEQYF	TGTGCCAGCAGCTTTTCCCCTGACGGGATTAGCTCCTACGAGCAGTACTTC
TRBV11-2	TRBJ2-7	-	TRBD1	CASSPGQGAYEQYF	TGTGCCAGCAGTCCGGGACAGGGGGCGTACGAGCAGTACTTC
TRBV19	TRBJ1-2	once	-	CASSMAGQRNYGYTF	TGTGCCAGTAGTATGGCTGGACAGAGAAACTATGGCTACACCTTC
TRBV9	TRBJ2-1	once	-	CASSAGRTAYNEQFF	TGTGCCAGCAGCGCCGGACGGACCGCCTACAATGAGCAGTTCTTC
TRBV27	TRBJ2-7	once	-	CASSSGSPTRQATYYEQYF	TGTGCCAGCAGTTCGGGTTCCCCAACCAGACAGGCTACCTACTACGAGCAGTACTTC
TRBV5-6	TRBJ1-3	-	-	CASSPWGTGNTIYF	TGTGCCAGCAGCCCCTGGGGGACTGGAAACACCATATATTTT
TRBV13	TRBJ1-2	-	-	CASDLYRQALTGGYTF	TGTGCCAGCGATCTATACAGACAGGCTTTAACGGGCGGCTACACCTTC
TRBV5-6	TRBJ2-2	-	-	CATNRAGELFF	TGTGCCACCAACAGGGCCGGGGAGCTGTTTTTT
TRBV13	TRBJ1-3	-	TRBD1	CASRDSPSKGNTIYF	TGTGCCAGCCGGGACAGCCCTTCGAAGGGAAACACCATATATTTT
TRBV28	TRBJ2-3	-	-	CASSFKGDTQYF	TGTGCCAGCAGTTTTAAGGGGGATACGCAGTATTTT
TRBV10-3	TRBJ2-7	-	-	CAISPGRAYEQYF	TGTGCCATCAGTCCGGGCAGGGCCTACGAGCAGTACTTC
TRBV5-1	TRBJ2-5	-	-	CASSRQESLREQYF	TGCGCCAGCAGCCGACAGGAAAGCCTACGAGAGCAGTACTTC